This T cell receptor beta chain was documented in a study of blood T cell repertoires in COVID-19. Study summary: Material from acute and convalescent COVID-19 was sourced from the United States, Italy and Spain. The cDNA or gDNA used as material had been derived from T cells, B-cell-depleted T cells, or PBMCs.

The assay was immunoSEQ multiplex PCR, and TCRdb's table has in-frame clones only and misses some. The sample lists 200,000 to 300,000 clones, 84% seen once, with about 4% in the top ten. Germline values: CDR1 SGHAT, CDR2 FQNNGV. Trimming removed 3 bases from V and 2 bases from J; junction bases left unmatched: 3. The CDR3 is 14 residues long. Sequencing input: peripheral blood. This chain joins TRBV11-2 and TRBJ1-2, with 7 nucleotides matching TRBD1. This TCR derives from a man between 50 and 59 years old with acute or convalescent COVID-19. The CDR3 coding sequence is TGTGCCAGCAGCTTTCAGGGGGTGAACTATGGCTACACCTTC. Translated: CASSFQGVNYGYTF.